Below, 14 T cell receptor beta chains from the same sample are listed, as sequenced in a study of cytomegalovirus exposure and HLA in healthy donors. Clones were read by immunoSEQ multiplex PCR, and TCRdb kept only the in-frame ones, dropping some. The repertoire includes about 66,000 clones, 95% to 98% of them detected once, and about 1.5% sits in the top ten. Sequenced input: PBMCs. These receptors all come from a woman aged 18-35 years in good health and CMV-seropositive.

Written as DNA, the CDR3 is TGCAGTGCTAGTCGTCGCGTAGAAGCTTTCTTT. Its protein product is CSASRRVEAFF. The chain links TRBV20-1 to TRBJ1-1; no firm D call. CDR3 length: 11 amino acids. Germline loops: CDR1 DFQATT, CDR2 SNEGSKA (reference sequence). V dropped 3 bases and J dropped 8 bases, with 10 bases sitting between them.

This clone was detected only once. The rearrangement links TRBV11-1 to TRBJ2-3; 7 bases agree with TRBD1. The CDR3 runs to 14 residues. Germline trimming cut 9 bases from V and 1 base from J; bases unmatched to any gene: 7. Germline V gene lookup returns CDR1 SGHAT and CDR2 FQDESV (reference sequence). This chain's CDR3 is CARREGQCTDTQYF. For the CDR3, the DNA is TGTGCCAGACGAGAGGGACAGTGCACAGATACGCAGTATTTT. Full variable domain (outside the CDR3, taken from reference TRBV11-1 and TRBJ2-3): EAEVAQSPRYKITEKSQAVAFWCDPISGHATLYWYRQILGQGPELLVQFQDESVVDDSQLPKDRFSAERLKGVDSTLKIQPAELGDSAMYLCARREGQCTDTQYFGPGTRLTVL.

The V call is TRBV14, the J call TRBJ1-3, with TRBD1 identical over 8 bases. The CDR3 runs 17 residues. The V and J ends lost 3 bases and 4 bases, in that order; junction bases with no gene match: 11. Germline CDR1 reads SGHDN; CDR2 reads FVKESK. CDR3 DNA: TGTGCCAGCAGCCACCGACAGGGGCCTCTGCTGGGAAACACCATATATTTT. Encoded protein: CASSHRQGPLLGNTIYF.

The chain has TRBV29-1 and TRBJ2-1; TRBD2 matches at 9 bases. The CDR3 runs 16 residues. CDR1 and CDR2 (germline): SQVTM, ANQGSEA. The J segment lost 0 bases and the V segment lost 5 bases, leaving 8 bases of the junction unmatched. The CDR3 DNA reads TGCAGCGTTTTTTGGCTAGCGGGGCCCTCCTACAATGAGCAGTTCTTC. It encodes CSVFWLAGPSYNEQFF.

This chain joins TRBV19 and TRBJ2-2; 12 bases match TRBD2. Germline loops: CDR1 LNHDA, CDR2 SQIVND (reference sequence). The CDR3 covers 19 residues. With 8 bases clipped from V and 4 bases from J, the junction kept 17 bases outside the gene matches. The CDR3 loop is CASRSGLAGPGGSTGELFF. The DNA of the CDR3 is TGTGCCAGTCGGAGCGGACTAGCGGGACCCGGGGGGAGCACCGGGGAGCTGTTTTTT. Variable domain in full (rest from reference TRBV19 and TRBJ2-2): DGGITQSPKYLFRKEGQNVTLSCEQNLNHDAMYWYRQDPGQGLRLIYYSQIVNDFQKGDIAEGYSVSREKKESFPLTVTSAQKNPTAFYLCASRSGLAGPGGSTGELFFGEGSRLTVL.

This clone was detected only a few times. The CDR3 sequence: CSSCAGTGGIYEQYF. The CDR3 bases are TGCAGCTCCTGTGCCGGGACAGGGGGCATCTACGAGCAGTACTTC. The chain has TRBV29-1 and TRBJ2-7; 12 bases align to TRBD1. CDR1 SQVTM and CDR2 ANQGSEA come from the germline V gene. This CDR3 region has 15 residues. V dropped 8 bases and J dropped 3; count of bases not matched to a gene: 11.

The V and J genes are TRBV5-4 and TRBJ1-1, with D hard to call. CDR3 length: 17 amino acids. V lost 4 bases and J lost 1, with 20 bases in between. Germline CDR1 and CDR2: SGHNT and YYREEE (reference sequence). CDR3 sequence: CASSLPDPAGRNTEAFF. CDR3 nucleotide sequence: TGTGCCAGCAGCCTACCGGACCCCGCCGGGAGGAACACTGAAGCTTTCTTT.

The gene calls are TRBV7-8 and TRBJ2-3, with D perhaps matching TRBD1 (5 bases). CDR1 is SGHVS and CDR2 is FQNEAQ in the germline V gene. The V end lost 3 bases, the J end lost 2 bases, and 12 bases lay between the germline ends. CDR3 length equals 15 residues. CDR3: CASSFRQIITDTQYF. Here the CDR3 DNA reads TGTGCCAGCAGCTTTCGACAGATCATCACAGATACGCAGTATTTT.

This chain joins TRBV19 and TRBJ1-2; TRBD1 aligns across 7 bases. The CDR3 runs to 14 residues. The V gene's germline CDR1 is LNHDA and CDR2 SQIVND (reference sequence). V lost 6 bases and J lost 8; bases outside the gene matches: 12. In DNA form, the CDR3 reads TGTGCCAGTAGCAATAGCGGGACAGTAAAGGGCTACACCTTC. As protein: CASSNSGTVKGYTF.

The chain recombines TRBV2 with TRBJ1-3; D is unclear. The ends were cut back, 9 bases at V and 0 bases at J, with 6 bases in the middle. The CDR3 spans 12 residues. Germline V gene data show CDR1 as SNHLY and CDR2 as FYNNEI. CDR3 sequence reads: CASDSSGNTIYF. CDR3 bases: TGTGCCAGTGACTCCTCTGGAAACACCATATATTTT.

The rearrangement links TRBV10-3 to TRBJ2-5, with TRBD1 identical over 11 bases. TRBJ2-7 matches the DNA end more closely, so the J call is doubtful. Germline loops: CDR1 ENHRY, CDR2 SYGVKD. The CDR3 runs to 16 residues. CDR3 DNA: TGTGCCATCAGAAGCCGGGACAGGGGGGTCTCCTACGAGCAGTACTTC. Translating it yields CAIRSRDRGVSYEQYF.

The chain recombines TRBV28 with TRBJ2-1, with D maybe TRBD2 (6 bases). The V end was cut by 5 bases, the J end by 2 bases, with 16 bases between. The CDR3 sequence is 16 residues long. Looked up from germline, CDR1 is MDHEN and CDR2 is SYDVKM. This chain's CDR3 is CASSHPLAGPYNEQFF. CDR3 DNA: TGTGCCAGCAGTCACCCTTTGGCGGGACCCTACAATGAGCAGTTCTTC.

The chain links TRBV28 to TRBJ1-1; the match to TRBD1 covers 8 bases. Unmatched junction bases numbered 4, after V lost 7 bases and J lost 9 bases. This CDR3 has 11 residues. The germline gives CDR1 MDHEN, CDR2 SYDVKM. The CDR3 DNA is TGTGCCAGCACCCCAGGGGGCCAAGCTTTCTTT. Translating gives CASTPGGQAFF.

The chain carries TRBV9 and TRBJ2-7; maybe TRBD2 (6 bases). The germline gives CDR1 SGDLS, CDR2 YYNGEE. The ends were cut back, 3 bases at V and 4 bases at J, with 17 bases in the middle. This CDR3 comprises 15 residues. The CDR3 loop reads CASSAGGGEGYEQYF. The CDR3, as DNA: TGTGCCAGCAGCGCAGGAGGAGGGGAAGGTTACGAGCAGTACTTC. Together with reference TRBV9 and TRBJ2-7, the CDR3 gives the full variable domain: DSGVTQTPKHLITATGQRVTLRCSPRSGDLSVYWYQQSLDQGLQFLIQYYNGEERAKGNILERFSAQQFPDLHSELNLSSLELGDSALYFCASSAGGGEGYEQYFGPGTRLTVT.